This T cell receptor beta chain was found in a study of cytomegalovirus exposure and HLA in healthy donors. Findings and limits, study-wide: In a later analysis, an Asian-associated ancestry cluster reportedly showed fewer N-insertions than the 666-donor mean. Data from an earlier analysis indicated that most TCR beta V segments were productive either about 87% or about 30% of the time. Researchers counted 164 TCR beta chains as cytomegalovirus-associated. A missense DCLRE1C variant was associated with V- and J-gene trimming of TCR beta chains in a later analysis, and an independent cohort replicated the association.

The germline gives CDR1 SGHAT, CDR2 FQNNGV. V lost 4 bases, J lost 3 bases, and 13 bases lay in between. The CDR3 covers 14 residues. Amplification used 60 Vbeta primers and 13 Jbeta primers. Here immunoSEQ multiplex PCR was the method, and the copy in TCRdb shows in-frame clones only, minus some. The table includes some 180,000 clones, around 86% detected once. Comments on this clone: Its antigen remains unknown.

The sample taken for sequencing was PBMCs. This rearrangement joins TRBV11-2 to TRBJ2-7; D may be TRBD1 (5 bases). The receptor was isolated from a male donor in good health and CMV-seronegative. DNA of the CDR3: TGTGCCAGCAGCTCTTCCAGGGTCTTCTACGAGCAGTACTTC. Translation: CASSSSRVFYEQYF.